Following are 20 T cell receptor beta chains from one sample sequenced in a study of low-dose radiotherapy and immunotherapy resistance in tumors (dated by TCRdb to the early 2020s). Sequenced using an Illumina HiSeq 2500. To make first-strand cDNA, Superscript III was used along with a set of TRAV- and TRBV-specific primers so that both the TCRalpha and TCRbeta chains were covered. An approximately 20-cycle PCR with Phusion amplified the TCRs, pairing a constant-region primer with the adapter that was attached to the V primers. TCRdb passed the public sequencing reads through fastp at Q25 and MiXCR, retaining productive beta sequences. Entries that share a CDR3 protein sequence are merged under the most common genes and DNA. This sample holds about 30,000 distinct CDR3 sequences; 49% were observed only once. The ten largest make up approximately 5.9% of the sample. Read against the paper, the sample's time point label means: after trial treatment. What the treatment or condition label conveys for this sample: LDRT plus nivolumab, ipilimumab, low-dose cyclophosphamide and aspirin (RACIN trial).

The specimen was PBMCs, collected after low-dose radiotherapy plus immunotherapy. The receptors shown here come from a male donor with gallbladder cancer.

The J gene is TRBJ2-7, the V gene TRBV11-2, with TRBD1 as a possible D gene (5 bases). The CDR3 contains 14 residues. Trimming left V 5 bases short and J 3 bases short, with 14 bases between. Germline V CDR1 and CDR2: SGHAT, FQNNGV. The CDR3 spells CASSRGGAYYEQYF. CDR3 nucleotides: TGTGCCAGCAGCCGAGGTGGGGCTTACTACGAGCAGTACTTC.

The rearrangement joins TRBV10-3 to TRBJ2-1; TRBD2 agrees at 10 bases. There are 15 residues in the CDR3. CDR1 is ENHRY, CDR2 SYGVKD, per germline. The ends lost 4 bases at V and 6 bases at J; junction bases unmatched: 6. This chain's CDR3 is CAISGGTSAGNEQFF. In DNA form, the CDR3 reads TGTGCCATCAGTGGGGGGACTAGCGCTGGCAATGAGCAGTTCTTC.

This clonotype came up once. The rearrangement uses TRBV7-9 and TRBJ2-7, with a tentative D call TRBD2 (7 bases). The germline CDR1 and CDR2 sequences are SEHNR and FQNEAQ (reference sequence). Trimming left V 7 bases short and J 1 base short, with 20 bases between. The CDR3 is 16 amino acids. In DNA, the CDR3 is TGTGCCAGCAATGATGTAGGGGGGGGGAATTCCTACGAGCAGTACTTC. Translation: CASNDVGGGNSYEQYF.

This clonotype has a count of ten or more. The genes are TRBV29-1 and TRBJ2-2, with no clear D. CDR1 SQVTM and CDR2 ANQGSEA come from the germline V gene. The CDR3 loop spans 13 amino acids. Trimming removed 5 bases from V and 7 bases from J, with 14 bases in between. The CDR3 spells CSVHGWDNGELFF. The CDR3 DNA reads TGCAGCGTTCACGGTTGGGATAACGGGGAGCTGTTTTTT.

The rearrangement uses TRBV20-1 and TRBJ2-5, with 13 bases aligning to TRBD2. Germline CDR1 is DFQATT and CDR2 is SNEGSKA (reference sequence). V gave up 6 bases and J gave up 4 bases; unmatched junction bases: 5. This CDR3 spans 14 amino acids. The CDR3 DNA follows: TGCAGTGCCAAGGGACTAGCGGGATCAGAGACCCAGTACTTC. It translates to CSAKGLAGSETQYF.

This clonotype was seen ten or more times. The gene calls are TRBV7-7 and TRBJ2-1, with a weak D call TRBD2 (5 bases). V lost 4 bases and J lost 5, with 15 bases in between. The CDR3 runs 15 residues. The V gene's germline CDR1 is SSHAT and CDR2 FNYEAQ (reference sequence). The CDR3 reads CASSSGRGENNEQFF. The CDR3 nucleotides are TGTGCCAGCAGCTCAGGACGTGGGGAGAACAATGAGCAGTTCTTC.

The V call is TRBV20-1, the J call TRBJ2-1; 10 bases line up with TRBD2. Germline CDR1 DFQATT, CDR2 SNEGSKA (reference sequence). The CDR3 loop spans 19 amino acids. After removal of 0 bases from V and 9 bases from J, the junction contained 20 bases not matched to a gene. The CDR3 here is CSARDTLRIAGGSFGEQFF. CDR3 coding DNA: TGCAGTGCTAGAGATACCCTGAGAATAGCGGGAGGCTCGTTCGGTGAGCAGTTCTTC.

For this clonotype: This likely reflects a read error, since a far larger clone is one base away. The V and J genes are TRBV13 and TRBJ2-7, with a tentative D call TRBD1 (6 bases). Germline V gene sequence: CDR1 PRHDT, CDR2 FYEKMQ (reference sequence). V lost 2 bases and J lost 7, with 18 bases in between. The CDR3 is made up of 15 amino acids. The CDR3 sequence: CASSLSRGSYNEQYF. DNA of the CDR3: TGTGCCAGCAGCTTAAGCAGGGGTTCCTACAATGAGCAGTACTTC.

V usage is TRBV28 and J usage is TRBJ1-6; no definite D call. This CDR3 region has 16 residues. The V gene lost 3 bases and the J gene lost 2 bases, with 11 bases spanning the gap. The germline V gene has CDR1 MDHEN and CDR2 SYDVKM. DNA of the CDR3: TGTGCCAGCAGTTTTGCGGACGGAGCCTATAATTCACCCCTCCACTTT. It specifies CASSFADGAYNSPLHF.

V is TRBV14 and J is TRBJ2-5; D unresolved. V lost 4 bases and J 12 bases, leaving 18 bases between the germline ends. This CDR3 is 13 amino acids long. The germline V gene has CDR1 SGHDN and CDR2 FVKESK. The CDR3, as DNA: TGTGCCAGCAGCCGGGTGGCGGCGCTCGAAAAGTACTTC. The encoded protein is CASSRVAALEKYF. The full variable domain, its missing parts supplied by reference TRBV14 and TRBJ2-5, is EAGVTQFPSHSVIEKGQTVTLRCDPISGHDNLYWYRRVMGKEIKFLLHFVKESKQDESGMPNNRFLAERTGGTYSTLKVQPAELEDSGVYFCASSRVAALEKYFGPGTRLLVL.

By sample fraction, this clonotype is medium-sized. The rearrangement uses TRBV20-1 and TRBJ2-1, with 9 positions matching TRBD2. CDR3 size: 15 residues. Germline V lookup: CDR1 DFQATT, CDR2 SNEGSKA (reference sequence). With V trimmed by 1 base and J by 8 bases, 9 bases remained unmatched. CDR3 amino acids: CSARGAGGGFDEQFF. CDR3 bases: TGCAGTGCTAGAGGAGCGGGAGGAGGCTTCGATGAGCAGTTCTTC.

This clonotype was observed many times. This sequence joins TRBV5-1 and TRBJ2-3; D might be TRBD2 (6 bases). The V and J ends lost 0 bases and 4 bases respectively, with 12 bases between them. The germline CDR1 and CDR2 sequences are SGHRS and YFSETQ. The CDR3 length is 15 residues. The DNA of the CDR3 is TGCGCCAGCAGCTTGGGGTACGGGAGCGCAGATACGCAGTATTTT. Translated, it gives CASSLGYGSADTQYF.

The rearrangement joins TRBV6-2 or TRBV6-3 to TRBJ1-1, with unresolved D. Germline CDR1 MNHEY, CDR2 SVGEGT. The CDR3 length is 14 residues. Trimming stripped 5 bases from V and 5 bases from J, with 15 bases between. The CDR3 DNA sequence: TGTGCCAGCAGTAACTACAAAAGGGAAACTGAAGCTTTCTTT. Residues: CASSNYKRETEAFF.

This chain joins TRBV4-1 and TRBJ1-5; TRBD1 agrees at 7 bases. Per germline, CDR1 MGHRA and CDR2 YSYEKL. V trimming: 4 bases; J trimming: 2 bases; junction bases outside the gene matches: 17. The CDR3 length is 19 residues. CDR3 protein: CASSPYFVQGIQGNQPQHF. The CDR3 nucleotides read TGCGCCAGCAGCCCCTACTTTGTACAGGGGATTCAAGGCAATCAGCCCCAGCATTTT.

This clonotype was seen ten or more times. The chain employs TRBV25-1 and TRBJ2-7; D not resolved. The CDR3 contains 16 residues. Looked up from germline, CDR1 is MGHDK and CDR2 is SYGVNS. V lost 5 bases and J lost 1, with 18 bases in between. This CDR3 reads CASSTPGPRVSYEQYF. The CDR3 DNA reads as TGTGCCAGCAGTACCCCCGGGCCTAGGGTGTCCTACGAGCAGTACTTC.

On this clonotype itself: This probably arose from a read error, given a far larger clone one base away. The rearrangement joins TRBV15 to TRBJ2-7, with 8 bases identical to TRBD1. Trimming at V came to 4 bases and at J to 7 bases, leaving 15 bases not matched to a gene. There are 16 residues in the CDR3. From germline, CDR1 is LNHNV and CDR2 YYDKDF (reference sequence). CDR3 DNA: TGTGCCACCAGCACACCGAGAGGACAGGGTCGTCATGAGCAGTACTTC. Its protein is CATSTPRGQGRHEQYF. Full variable domain (missing parts from reference TRBV15 and TRBJ2-7): DAMVIQNPRYQVTQFGKPVTLSCSQTLNHNVMYWYQQKSSQAPKLLFHYYDKDFNNEADTPDNFQSRRPNTSFCFLDIRSPGLGDTAMYLCATSTPRGQGRHEQYFGPGTRLTVT.

In this sample, this clonotype turned up many times. This sequence joins TRBV7-9 and TRBJ1-3; unclear D gene. Per the germline V gene, CDR1 is SEHNR and CDR2 is FQNEAQ (reference sequence). V was cut by 1 base and J by 0 bases, with 19 bases left in between. The CDR3 length is 19 residues. The CDR3 nucleotides read TGTGCCAGCAGCTTAGGGCTTTGGGGAGAGGCCCTCTCTGGAAACACCATATATTTT. It is translated as CASSLGLWGEALSGNTIYF.

On this clonotype: Relative to the germline gene, one junction end is altered; a read error may explain this. The chain links TRBV5-4 to TRBJ1-1; 12 positions match TRBD1. CDR1 is SGHNT and CDR2 is YYREEE in the germline V gene (reference sequence). This CDR3 region has 16 residues. The CDR3 DNA is TGTACCAGCAGATTCGGGACAGGGGGCGCCTTCACTGAAGCTTTCTTT. It translates to CTSRFGTGGAFTEAFF.

This clonotype was seen only a few times. The chain links TRBV3-1 to TRBJ2-3; unclear D gene. Germline-derived CDR1 and CDR2 are LGHDT and YNNKEL (reference sequence). The CDR3 totals 14 residues. V was pared by 0 bases and J by 3 bases, with 7 bases between. The CDR3 DNA is TGTGCCAGCAGCCAAGATCTGGGGACAGATACGCAGTATTTT. It specifies CASSQDLGTDTQYF.

The V gene is TRBV25-1, the J gene TRBJ2-1, with TRBD1 identical over 7 bases. This CDR3 is 14 amino acids long. The germline gives CDR1 MGHDK, CDR2 SYGVNS. The junction had 7 bases not matched to a gene; V was cut back by 5 bases and J by 6 bases. In nucleotides, the CDR3 is TGTGCCAGCAGTAATGACAGGGTCCGCAATGAGCAGTTCTTC. Its translation: CASSNDRVRNEQFF.